The T cell receptor (beta chain) described here comes from a study of response to subunit inactivated influenza vaccine. Study outcomes and limitations: It was the authors' suggestion that each seasonal influenza vaccination recruits few new T cells.

V was pared by 1 base and J by 2 bases, with 4 bases of the junction left unmatched. This CDR3 spans 15 amino acids. The germline gives CDR1 LNHNV, CDR2 YYDKDF (reference sequence). TCRdb used MiXCR to reprocess the RT-PCR reads, holding one entry per CDR3 protein. This table holds about 780,000 distinct CDR3 sequences, roughly 20% found once. Turning to this clonotype: Its cognate antigen is unknown.

The genes are TRBV15 and TRBJ2-5; TRBD2 matches at 7 bases. The sequences come from PBMCs from blood, collected more than 4 days after vaccination. The source is a man aged 45-65 years who received an inactivated influenza vaccine. CDR3 in amino acids: CATSRGSGWQETQYF. The CDR3, as DNA: TGTGCCACCAGCAGAGGTAGCGGGTGGCAAGAGACCCAGTACTTC.